The 11 T cell receptor beta chains in this list originate from one sample, sequenced in a study of blood T cell repertoires in COVID-19. Assay: immunoSEQ multiplex PCR; the TCRdb copy retains only in-frame clones and omits some. This sample has around 120,000 clones, with around 90% found just once. Sequencing was carried out using peripheral blood. These receptors were obtained from a middle-aged man with active COVID-19.

The chain has TRBV6-5 and TRBJ2-7, with D perhaps matching TRBD2 (7 bases). The germline V gene has CDR1 MNHEY and CDR2 SVGAGI. V was trimmed by 8 bases and J by 4 bases, leaving 21 bases between them. The CDR3 runs 15 residues. The CDR3 sequence is CASWGGRGTGYEQYF. CDR3 bases: TGTGCCAGCTGGGGGGGGCGGGGGACGGGATACGAGCAGTACTTC.

The rearrangement uses TRBV29-1 and TRBJ1-2; D is undetermined. The V end lost 0 bases, the J end lost 4 bases, and 12 bases lay between the germline ends. The length of the CDR3 is 14 residues. Germline CDR1 SQVTM, CDR2 ANQGSEA. The CDR3 sequence is CSVEDISPSYGYTF. DNA of the CDR3: TGCAGCGTTGAAGACATTAGTCCCTCCTATGGCTACACCTTC.

The V and J genes are TRBV10-2 and TRBJ1-3; D uncertain. Germline V lookup: CDR1 WSHSY, CDR2 SAAADI. The CDR3 contains 15 residues. Trimming pared 6 bases from V and 3 bases from J, leaving 15 bases between. The CDR3 is CASRLTEIHGNTIYF. The CDR3 nucleotides are TGCGCCAGCAGGTTAACGGAGATCCATGGAAACACCATATATTTT.

This rearrangement joins TRBV29-1 to TRBJ2-5; D not certain. Trimming left V 6 bases short and J 5 bases short, with 7 bases between. The CDR3 loop spans 10 amino acids. CDR1 SQVTM and CDR2 ANQGSEA come from the germline V gene. DNA of the CDR3: TGCAGCGTCTCTAGGGAGACCCAGTACTTC. Amino acids: CSVSRETQYF.

A few counts support this clone. The genes are TRBV5-1 and TRBJ2-1; 9 nucleotides agree with TRBD2. Per the germline V gene, CDR1 is SGHRS and CDR2 is YFSETQ. Trimming removed 0 bases from V and 4 bases from J; junction bases left unmatched: 8. This CDR3 is 17 amino acids long. DNA of the CDR3: TGCGCCAGCAGCTTGGATCACGCGGGAGGGCCTTACAATGAGCAGTTCTTC. This codes for CASSLDHAGGPYNEQFF.

The chain carries TRBV7-9 and TRBJ2-7, with TRBD1 identical over 7 bases. The CDR3 spans 15 residues. The germline gives CDR1 SEHNR, CDR2 FQNEAQ (reference sequence). The ends lost 5 bases at V and 2 bases at J; junction bases unmatched: 9. The DNA of the CDR3 is TGTGCCAGCAGCCGGGACAGAGAGCTAACCTACGAGCAGTACTTC. Its translation is CASSRDRELTYEQYF.

The chain recombines TRBV12-3 or TRBV12-4 with TRBJ1-5, with D hard to call. V lost 3 bases and J lost 0, with 3 bases in between. The CDR3 spans 13 residues. This chain's CDR3 is CASSFNSNQPQHF. For the CDR3, the DNA is TGTGCCAGCAGTTTCAATAGCAATCAGCCCCAGCATTTT.

V gene TRBV19 combines with J gene TRBJ2-6, with 11 bases aligning to TRBD2. CDR3 length: 17 residues. From germline, CDR1 is LNHDA and CDR2 SQIVND (reference sequence). With V trimmed by 3 bases and J by 4 bases, 5 bases remained unmatched. CDR3 sequence: CASSMVAGGPGANVLTF. CDR3 in DNA: TGTGCCAGTAGTATGGTAGCGGGGGGGCCCGGGGCCAACGTCCTGACTTTC.

The V call is TRBV2, the J call TRBJ2-7, with 8 bases that match TRBD2. CDR3 length equals 15 residues. J was trimmed by 1 base and V by 5 bases; bases with no gene match: 7. Germline V gene lookup returns CDR1 SNHLY and CDR2 FYNNEI. The CDR3 nucleotides read TGTGCCAGCAGTTCGGTTAGCGGGGAATCCTACGAGCAGTACTTC. This encodes CASSSVSGESYEQYF.

Concerning this clone itself: At one of its ends the junction is not consistent with the germline gene, which may arise from a read error. V usage is TRBV5-1 and J usage is TRBJ2-3; tentatively, D is TRBD2 (6 bases). The length of the CDR3 is 15 residues. Germline assignment: CDR1 SGHRS and CDR2 YFSETQ. As DNA, the CDR3 is TGCGCCAGCAGCTCGGGAGACGGGAGCAAAGATACGCAGTATTTT. Translation: CASSSGDGSKDTQYF.

The chain employs TRBV11-2 and TRBJ1-6; the D gene is possibly TRBD1 (6 bases). Between the trimmed V and J ends, which lost 1 base and 11 bases, there was a span of 12 bases. CDR1 is SGHAT, CDR2 FQNNGV, per germline. The CDR3 is 14 amino acids. As DNA, the CDR3 is TGTGCCAGCAGCTTAGGGGGGGGGCTCACACCCCTCCACTTT. Protein sequence: CASSLGGGLTPLHF.